The 14 T cell receptor beta chains below were found in one sample sequenced in a study of cytomegalovirus exposure and HLA in healthy donors (dated by TCRdb to about 2017). Library creation used the immunoSEQ multiplex PCR assay. Entries here come from immuneACCESS through TCRdb and include only in-frame sequences with V and J called. Some clones fail to appear in such tables; in the studies checked, an unresolved V gene covers under half of the shortfall, and the cause of the remainder is unknown. The sample table records 130,000 to 150,000 clones; 80% to 90% of these occur just once. 6.5% to 8.5% of the sample is in the top ten clones. Sequencing was done on a sample of PBMCs. The receptors were sampled from a woman younger than 30 in good health and CMV-seropositive.

The gene calls are TRBV19 and TRBJ2-7, with 13 bases aligning to TRBD2. CDR1 and CDR2 from the germline V gene are LNHDA and SQIVND (reference sequence). This CDR3 contains 15 residues. V shed 5 bases and J 6 bases; nucleotides not matched to a gene: 7. CDR3 DNA: TGTGCCAGTAGTGGACTAGCGGGAGAGATCGGCGAGCAGTACTTC. Translating it yields CASSGLAGEIGEQYF. Combining the CDR3 with reference TRBV19 and TRBJ2-7 gives the whole variable domain DGGITQSPKYLFRKEGQNVTLSCEQNLNHDAMYWYRQDPGQGLRLIYYSQIVNDFQKGDIAEGYSVSREKKESFPLTVTSAQKNPTAFYLCASSGLAGEIGEQYFGPGTRLTVT.

V gene TRBV7-2 combines with J gene TRBJ1-5; 8 nucleotides match TRBD1. Germline-derived CDR1 and CDR2 are SGHTA and FQGNSA. The CDR3 runs to 14 residues. With 4 bases clipped from V and 5 bases from J, the junction kept 4 bases outside the gene matches. CDR3 sequence: CASSSRTGHQPQHF. CDR3 nucleotides: TGTGCCAGCAGCTCTCGGACAGGGCATCAGCCCCAGCATTTT.

This chain joins TRBV5-6 and TRBJ1-2; TRBD1 matches at 9 bases. Germline V gene sequence: CDR1 SGHDT, CDR2 YYEEEE. Trimming took 5 bases from V and 13 from J; bases not matched to a gene: 12. The length of the CDR3 is 13 residues. As DNA, the CDR3 is TGTGCCAGCAGTTATAGGACAGGGGATGCTATCACCTTC. Its translation is CASSYRTGDAITF.

The V call is TRBV5-1, the J call TRBJ2-3; 10 bases align to TRBD1. The CDR3 totals 15 residues. The V segment lost 5 bases and the J segment 0 bases; nucleotides outside the gene matches: 3. Looked up from germline, CDR1 is SGHRS and CDR2 is YFSETQ. In DNA form, the CDR3 reads TGCGCCAGCAGAAGACAGGGGGCGAGCACAGATACGCAGTATTTT. It is translated as CASRRQGASTDTQYF.

The chain carries TRBV6-6 and TRBJ1-2; the match to TRBD1 covers 8 bases. The junction had 6 bases not matched to a gene; V was cut back by 5 bases and J by 4 bases. Germline V gene lookup returns CDR1 MNHNY and CDR2 SVGAGI (reference sequence). This CDR3 has 14 residues. The DNA for the CDR3 is TGTGCCAGCAGTACCCGGACAGGGTCCTATGGCTACACCTTC. This encodes CASSTRTGSYGYTF.

This clone has more than one count but fewer than ten. The V gene is TRBV19, the J gene TRBJ1-2; D is ambiguous. This CDR3 has 13 amino acids. Germline values: CDR1 LNHDA, CDR2 SQIVND (reference sequence). The germline V and J ends were trimmed by 0 bases and 11 bases, with 13 bases remaining between them. The CDR3 region has the DNA TGTGCCAGTAGTATAGATCCCGGGATCGTGTACACCTTC. This gives the protein CASSIDPGIVYTF.

DNA of the CDR3: TGTGCCAGCAGCTTAGCTTCCAGGGCACAGCGGCAGTACTTC. This encodes CASSLASRAQRQYF. The genes are TRBV7-6 and TRBJ2-7; D may be TRBD1 (5 bases). The germline gives CDR1 SGHVS, CDR2 FNYEAQ. Deletions cut 0 bases from V and 9 bases from J, with 15 bases between. The CDR3 length is 14 residues.

V and J are TRBV5-1 and TRBJ2-3; TRBD2 might be the D (6 bases). Per the germline V gene, CDR1 is SGHRS and CDR2 is YFSETQ. The CDR3 has 15 amino acids. Trimming shortened V by 1 base and J by 0 bases, and 9 bases separated the two germline ends. In nucleotides, the CDR3 is TGCGCCAGCAGCTTGTTGGAGGGGAGCACAGATACGCAGTATTTT. It codes for CASSLLEGSTDTQYF.

The V and J genes are TRBV5-1 and TRBJ2-7, with D tentatively TRBD1 (6 bases). The CDR3 loop spans 13 amino acids. CDR1 is SGHRS and CDR2 is YFSETQ in the germline V gene. V lost 2 bases, J lost 2 bases, and 8 bases lay in between. In nucleotides, the CDR3 is TGCGCCAGCAGCTTTAACAGGGCCTACGAGCAGTACTTC. Its translation: CASSFNRAYEQYF.

The chain joins TRBV27 to TRBJ2-5; D unclear. Germline CDR1 is MNHEY and CDR2 is SMNVEV (reference sequence). The CDR3 is 13 amino acids. Trimming removed 2 bases from V and 4 bases from J, with 8 bases in between. As DNA, the CDR3 is TGTGCCAGCAGTTTACGGCGGAGAGAGACCCAGTACTTC. This encodes CASSLRRRETQYF.

The V gene is TRBV5-1, the J gene TRBJ1-3, with D possibly being TRBD1 (6 bases). The ends were cut back, 3 bases at V and 0 bases at J, with 13 bases in the middle. The germline CDR1 and CDR2 sequences are SGHRS and YFSETQ. The CDR3 extends over 16 amino acids. CDR3 sequence (DNA): TGCGCCAGCAGCTCTGGACAGCAACTCTCTGGAAACACCATATATTTT. It yields the protein CASSSGQQLSGNTIYF.

This clone was seen more than once but under ten times. V and J are TRBV7-2 and TRBJ1-5; D remains ambiguous. This CDR3 is built from 13 residues. Germline assignment: CDR1 SGHTA and CDR2 FQGNSA. Trimming cost V 5 bases and J 3 bases, with 8 bases left between them. The CDR3 loop is CASSGSVNQPQHF. DNA of the CDR3: TGTGCCAGCAGCGGCAGTGTCAATCAGCCCCAGCATTTT.

The rearrangement links TRBV7-3 to TRBJ2-3, with 8 bases lining up with TRBD1. After removal of 6 bases from V and 0 bases from J, the junction contained 5 bases not matched to a gene. The CDR3 spans 15 residues. Germline V CDR1 and CDR2: SGHTA, FQGTGA. DNA for the CDR3: TGTGCCAGCAGTCCAGGGGGCCCCAGCACAGATACGCAGTATTTT. As protein: CASSPGGPSTDTQYF.

The chain is built from TRBV5-6 and TRBJ2-7, with 9 bases identical to TRBD1. V lost 5 bases, J lost 10 bases, and 7 bases stayed unmatched. Germline V gene data show CDR1 as SGHDT and CDR2 as YYEEEE. The CDR3 consists of 12 residues. The CDR3 DNA is TGTGCCAGCAGTTGGGGACAGGGTAGTCAGTACTTC. Its translation: CASSWGQGSQYF.